These 18 T cell receptor beta chains were all obtained from the same sample, sequenced in a study of cytomegalovirus exposure and HLA in healthy donors. The study ran its PCR with 60 Vbeta and 13 Jbeta primers. Sequencing was performed with immunoSEQ multiplex PCR; in TCRdb, only in-frame clones are kept and a portion is missing. The table has some 130,000 clones, around nine tenths seen once; the top ten hold around 5.2%. Sequencing was performed on PBMCs. These receptor sequences come from a young woman in good health and CMV-seronegative.

This rearrangement joins TRBV9 to TRBJ1-3; no definite D call. Between the trimmed V and J ends, which lost 0 bases and 0 bases, there was a span of 7 bases. Germline lookup yields CDR1 SGDLS and CDR2 YYNGEE. The CDR3 is 15 residues long. Here the CDR3 reads CASSVVGSSGNTIYF. CDR3 DNA: TGTGCCAGCAGCGTAGTCGGGAGCTCTGGAAACACCATATATTTT.

The chain couples TRBV4-1 to TRBJ2-7; 10 positions match TRBD2. Germline-derived CDR1 and CDR2 are MGHRA and YSYEKL. The length of the CDR3 is 15 residues. The trim removed 1 base at V and 6 bases at J, leaving 6 bases unmatched. The CDR3 is CASSQGWASGGEQYF. CDR3 bases: TGCGCCAGCAGCCAAGGATGGGCTAGCGGGGGCGAGCAGTACTTC.

V usage is TRBV7-8 and J usage is TRBJ2-5, with 7 nucleotides matching TRBD1. The CDR3 is made up of 16 amino acids. Trimming at V came to 1 base and at J to 5 bases, leaving 10 bases not matched to a gene. Germline CDR1 and CDR2: SGHVS and FQNEAQ. The CDR3 DNA sequence: TGTGCCAGCAGCTTAGGACAGGGACGAGCAGGGGAGACCCAGTACTTC. Amino acid sequence: CASSLGQGRAGETQYF.

Comment on this clone: One end of the junction does not line up with germline, which may come from a read error. The genes are TRBV7-9 and TRBJ2-1; TRBD2 is a possible D gene (6 bases). This CDR3 spans 12 amino acids. Germline CDR1 is SEHNR and CDR2 is FQNEAQ (reference sequence). The CDR3 DNA reads TGTTCCAGCAGTTTGGGAGGCTATGAGCAGTTCTTC. Protein: CSSSLGGYEQFF.

The chain has TRBV20-1 and TRBJ2-5; D is uncertain. The J call is in doubt because the DNA end fits TRBJ2-7 better. Germline V gene data show CDR1 as DFQATT and CDR2 as SNEGSKA (reference sequence). This CDR3 spans 11 amino acids. CDR3 DNA: TGCAGTGCCTATCGAAACTACGAGCAGTACTTC. Its translation is CSAYRNYEQYF.

V gene TRBV13 combines with J gene TRBJ2-4; TRBD1 matches at 8 bases. Germline CDR1 is PRHDT and CDR2 is FYEKMQ (reference sequence). Trimming removed 7 bases from V and 1 base from J; junction bases left unmatched: 6. This CDR3 is built from 15 residues. The DNA for the CDR3 is TGTGCCAGCAAGAGGACAGGGATGGCCAAAAACATTCAGTACTTC. This sequence encodes CASKRTGMAKNIQYF.

The chain joins TRBV7-3 to TRBJ2-1; 9 bases are a match to TRBD2. The J segment lost 0 bases and the V segment lost 6 bases, leaving 3 bases of the junction unmatched. Germline CDR1 is SGHTA and CDR2 is FQGTGA. The CDR3 extends over 15 amino acids. The DNA of the CDR3 is TGTGCCAGCAGTCTTAGCGGGAGCTCCTACAATGAGCAGTTCTTC. It codes for CASSLSGSSYNEQFF.

J is TRBJ1-2 and V is TRBV7-9, with 7 bases fitting TRBD1. The V and J ends lost 4 bases and 2 bases, in that order; junction bases with no gene match: 13. Per germline, CDR1 SEHNR and CDR2 FQNEAQ (reference sequence). CDR3 length: 17 residues. CDR3 in DNA: TGTGCCAGCAGCTCACCGGGGGGGGGACAGAAAAACTATGGCTACACCTTC. Protein: CASSSPGGGQKNYGYTF.

The gene calls are TRBV28 and TRBJ2-1; TRBD2 matches 8 bases. The germline gives CDR1 MDHEN, CDR2 SYDVKM. The V and J ends lost 5 bases and 8 bases, in that order; junction bases with no gene match: 11. The CDR3 is 15 residues long. The CDR3, as DNA: TGTGCCAGCAGTAGGGCCTCACTAGCGGCACATGAGCAGTTCTTC. Translating it yields CASSRASLAAHEQFF.

CDR3 in amino acids: CAISETSGGPNTGELFF. For the CDR3, the DNA is TGTGCCATCAGTGAGACTAGCGGGGGCCCGAACACCGGGGAGCTGTTTTTT. The chain recombines TRBV10-3 with TRBJ2-2; 11 nucleotides align to TRBD2. This CDR3 is 17 amino acids long. J was trimmed by 0 bases and V by 2 bases; bases with no gene match: 2. Germline CDR1 ENHRY, CDR2 SYGVKD.

The V and J genes are TRBV20-1 and TRBJ1-1; 9 positions agree with TRBD1. Losses at the gene ends were 5 bases for V and 8 bases for J; bases not matched to a gene: 0. Germline V lookup: CDR1 DFQATT, CDR2 SNEGSKA (reference sequence). The CDR3 consists of 10 residues. This CDR3 reads CSAGQGEAFF. The CDR3 DNA is TGCAGTGCTGGACAGGGGGAAGCTTTCTTT.

V usage is TRBV7-3 and J usage is TRBJ2-3; tentative D call: TRBD1 (5 bases). V was clipped by 4 bases and J by 0 bases, with 8 bases between them. This CDR3 spans 14 amino acids. Germline V lookup: CDR1 SGHTA, CDR2 FQGTGA. In DNA, the CDR3 is TGTGCCAGCAGCTACGGACATAGCACAGATACGCAGTATTTT. Its protein is CASSYGHSTDTQYF.

V usage is TRBV10-3 and J usage is TRBJ2-2, with TRBD1 as a possible D gene (5 bases). Trimming stripped 2 bases from V and 6 bases from J, with 10 bases between. CDR1 ENHRY and CDR2 SYGVKD come from the germline V gene. The CDR3 consists of 14 residues. The DNA for the CDR3 is TGTGCCATCAGTGAGGGGGCGGCAGCCGGGGAGCTGTTTTTT. Its protein product is CAISEGAAAGELFF.

The table lists this clone with a count of one. The V gene is TRBV10-3, the J gene TRBJ2-3; a possible D gene is TRBD2 (5 bases). Germline V gene data show CDR1 as ENHRY and CDR2 as SYGVKD. Trimming left V 6 bases short and J 6 bases short, with 10 bases between. This CDR3 is built from 12 residues. The CDR3 bases are TGTGCCATCAGCCGCGGGTACGATACGCAGTATTTT. This codes for CAISRGYDTQYF.

This chain connects TRBV7-9 to TRBJ1-3, with D tentatively TRBD1 (5 bases). The CDR3 contains 16 residues. Trimming left V 5 bases short and J 2 bases short, with 16 bases between. Germline-derived CDR1 and CDR2 are SEHNR and FQNEAQ (reference sequence). The CDR3 nucleotides are TGTGCCAGCAGCCCCGACAGAGGAAGAGCTGGAAACACCATATATTTT. Amino acid sequence: CASSPDRGRAGNTIYF.

The chain carries TRBV18 and TRBJ2-5, with D perhaps matching TRBD1 (6 bases). There are 14 residues in the CDR3. Per the germline V gene, CDR1 is KGHSH and CDR2 is LQKENI. Trimming pared 0 bases from V and 2 bases from J, leaving 7 bases between. The CDR3 nucleotides read TGTGCCAGCTCACCACCGGGACAACAAGAGACCCAGTACTTC. Translated, it gives CASSPPGQQETQYF.

With respect to this clone: Other nucleotide sequences from this sample produce the same CDR3. The chain joins TRBV18 to TRBJ2-1; TRBD2 might be the D (6 bases). The CDR3 has 14 residues. The germline gives CDR1 KGHSH, CDR2 LQKENI. With 3 bases removed from V and 4 bases from J, the gap between germline ends came to 10 bases. The CDR3 loop is CASSPAGGYNEQFF. The CDR3 DNA follows: TGTGCCAGCTCACCGGCCGGAGGGTACAATGAGCAGTTCTTC.

Here the CDR3 DNA reads TGTGCCAGCAGTCCCGGGACAAATGGCTACACCTTC. It is translated as CASSPGTNGYTF. The chain is built from TRBV6-5 and TRBJ1-2; a possible D gene is TRBD1 (6 bases). This CDR3 is built from 12 residues. Germline V gives CDR1 MNHEY, CDR2 SVGAGI. With 5 bases removed from V and 6 bases from J, the gap between germline ends came to 10 bases.